Listed below are T cell receptor beta chains from one sample, sequenced in a study of PD-1 blockade in classical Hodgkin lymphoma. Libraries were prepared by immunoSEQ multiplex PCR; TCRdb keeps only in-frame clonotypes and omits some of them. The table shows some 15,000 clones, with 80% to 85% occurring only once. This specimen was peripheral blood mononuclear cells (PBMCs), taken before the second cycle of nivolumab. Receptor source: a human donor with classical Hodgkin lymphoma. CDR3s include the opening cysteine and the closing phenylalanine or tryptophan. The order of the fields is CDR3 DNA, CDR3 protein, V gene, clone size, J gene, D gene. A D gene is named only where the DNA matches it firmly. Clone size is not always given. Where it is, it says once, few, many or a class for expanded clones.

DNA: TGTGCTAGTGCTCGCCAGGCAGGCATGGGCTACGAGCAGTACTTC
CDR3: CASARQAGMGYEQYF
V: TRBV12-5
size: NA
J: TRBJ2-7
D: NA

DNA: TGTGCCAGCAGCTCACTAGCGGTGGACCGCTACGAGCAGTACTTC
CDR3: CASSSLAVDRYEQYF
V: TRBV5-6
size: NA
J: TRBJ2-7
D: TRBD2

DNA: TGCGCCAGCAGCTTGGGGGGACTAGCCACTGAGCAGTACTTC
CDR3: CASSLGGLATEQYF
V: TRBV5-1
size: once
J: TRBJ2-7
D: TRBD2

DNA: TGTGCCACTACCAGGGGCTGGGAGGCATCTAACTATGGCTACACCTTC
CDR3: CATTRGWEASNYGYTF
V: TRBV19
size: few
J: TRBJ1-2
D: NA

DNA: TGTGCCAGCAGTGGAGGGGGCGGACCCCTCCACTTT
CDR3: CASSGGGGPLHF
V: TRBV6-5
size: few
J: TRBJ1-6
D: TRBD1

DNA: TGTGCCAGCAGTTACTCGGGAGGGACAGATACGCAGTATTTT
CDR3: CASSYSGGTDTQYF
V: TRBV6-5
size: NA
J: TRBJ2-3
D: TRBD2

DNA: TGTGCCAGCAGCTTAACGGTTAAGGCGGGAGCTGAGCAGTTCTTC
CDR3: CASSLTVKAGAEQFF
V: TRBV5-4
size: NA
J: TRBJ2-1
D: TRBD2

DNA: TGTGCCAGCAGCCCCAACGCTCGGAACAATGAGCAGTTCTTC
CDR3: CASSPNARNNEQFF
V: TRBV13
size: NA
J: TRBJ2-1
D: NA

DNA: TGTGCCAGCACGACCCAGGGGTGGCTACAAGAGACCCAGTACTTC
CDR3: CASTTQGWLQETQYF
V: TRBV2
size: few
J: TRBJ2-5
D: NA

DNA: TGTGCCAGCAGCTTAGTGCGGCTGTATGGGGGTAGCTACGAGCAGTACTTC
CDR3: CASSLVRLYGGSYEQYF
V: TRBV11-2
size: NA
J: TRBJ2-7
D: NA

DNA: TGCGCCAGCAGCCAAATGAGAGGATCTAGCACAGATACGCAGTATTTT
CDR3: CASSQMRGSSTDTQYF
V: TRBV4-1
size: NA
J: TRBJ2-3
D: NA

DNA: TGTGCCAGCAGCTCGCGGTGGGGACTAGCGGGGGGAATAGGAGATACGCAGTATTTT
CDR3: CASSSRWGLAGGIGDTQYF
V: TRBV7-2
size: NA
J: TRBJ2-3
D: TRBD2

DNA: TGTGCCAGCTCACCACAAGACCTGAATATGTATGGCTACACCTTC
CDR3: CASSPQDLNMYGYTF
V: TRBV18
size: once
J: TRBJ1-2
D: NA

DNA: TGCGCCTGGAACAGGGGCTCGGTCGACACTGCAGCTTTCTTT
CDR3: CAWNRGSVDTAAFF
V: TRBV30
size: NA
J: TRBJ1-1
D: TRBD1

DNA: TGTGCCAGCAGAATCGAACAGGACAAGCAGTACTTC
CDR3: CASRIEQDKQYF
V: TRBV2
size: NA
J: TRBJ2-7
D: NA

DNA: TGTGCCACCCAACACACCCCGGGGGCGCTTAGAGATACGCAGTATTTT
CDR3: CATQHTPGALRDTQYF
V: TRBV19
size: NA
J: TRBJ2-3
D: NA

DNA: TGTGCCACAGCGGTAGGAGGGGCGAATCATGGCTACACCTTC
CDR3: CATAVGGANHGYTF
V: TRBV6-6
size: NA
J: TRBJ1-2
D: NA

DNA: TGTGCCAGCAGCAAAGCAACAGGGGTCTATGGCTACACCTTC
CDR3: CASSKATGVYGYTF
V: TRBV21-1
size: NA
J: TRBJ1-2
D: NA

DNA: TGTGCCAGTACCCCAACAGGGGGATCCTACAATGAGCAGTTCTTC
CDR3: CASTPTGGSYNEQFF
V: TRBV19
size: NA
J: TRBJ2-1
D: TRBD1

DNA: TGTGCCAGCAGTGAAGACCGCAACTCTGGAAACACCATATATTTT
CDR3: CASSEDRNSGNTIYF
V: TRBV6-1
size: NA
J: TRBJ1-3
D: NA

DNA: TGTGCTAGCAGCTATGGAGGGGCGGGGGATACGCAGTATTTT
CDR3: CASSYGGAGDTQYF
V: TRBV7-7
size: NA
J: TRBJ2-3
D: NA

DNA: TGTGCCAGCAGCGTGGGAACAGGGGTCTACGAGCAGTACTTC
CDR3: CASSVGTGVYEQYF
V: TRBV9
size: NA
J: TRBJ2-7
D: TRBD1

DNA: TGTGCCAGCAGCTTGGGGTTAGGCACAGATACGCAGTATTTT
CDR3: CASSLGLGTDTQYF
V: TRBV5-6
size: NA
J: TRBJ2-3
D: NA

DNA: TGCGCCAGCAGTGCCGGGGGGTCCGGGGAGCTGTTTTTT
CDR3: CASSAGGSGELFF
V: TRBV10-1
size: NA
J: TRBJ2-2
D: TRBD2

DNA: TGCAGTGCTAGTCCCTACAATGAGCAGTTCTTC
CDR3: CSASPYNEQFF
V: TRBV20-1
size: NA
J: TRBJ2-1
D: NA

DNA: TGTGCCAGCAGCCAAAGTTTAAGGGCAGGGGAAAATGAGCAGTTCTTC
CDR3: CASSQSLRAGENEQFF
V: TRBV14
size: NA
J: TRBJ2-1
D: NA

DNA: TGTGCCAGCAGCTGGTCGGTGAACACTGAAGCTTTCTTT
CDR3: CASSWSVNTEAFF
V: TRBV11-2
size: NA
J: TRBJ1-1
D: NA

DNA: TGTGCCAGCAGTTTCTACAGTAACTACGAGCAGTACTTC
CDR3: CASSFYSNYEQYF
V: TRBV27
size: NA
J: TRBJ2-7
D: NA

DNA: TGCGCCAGCAGCCTGGACAGCAATCAGCCCCAGCATTTT
CDR3: CASSLDSNQPQHF
V: TRBV5-1
size: few
J: TRBJ1-5
D: NA

DNA: TGCGCCAGCAGCCCGACCGCGGGGGTATGGACTGAAAAACTGTTTTTT
CDR3: CASSPTAGVWTEKLFF
V: TRBV5-1
size: NA
J: TRBJ1-4
D: NA

DNA: TGTGCCATAAGTGGTTCGACAGGGTTATTAGGTGAGCAGTTCTTC
CDR3: CAISGSTGLLGEQFF
V: TRBV10-3
size: NA
J: TRBJ2-1
D: TRBD1

DNA: TGCGCCAGCAGCTTGTCAGGGCTCAATGAGCAGTTCTTC
CDR3: CASSLSGLNEQFF
V: TRBV5-1
size: NA
J: TRBJ2-1
D: NA

DNA: TGCGCCAGCAGCTTGGTCGCCACGAACACCGGGGAGCTGTTTTTT
CDR3: CASSLVATNTGELFF
V: TRBV5-1
size: once
J: TRBJ2-2
D: NA